Following are 5 T cell receptor beta chains from one sample sequenced in a study of blood T cell repertoires in COVID-19. Assay used: immunoSEQ multiplex PCR; TCRdb lists only in-frame clones, some missing. The sample has about 460,000 clones, 88% seen once. Input material: PBMCs or T cells enriched from blood (not recorded which). Receptor source: an older woman who had recovered from COVID-19.

This chain joins TRBV6-5 and TRBJ1-5, with 9 bases fitting TRBD1. Looked up from germline, CDR1 is MNHEY and CDR2 is SVGAGI. The CDR3 runs to 16 residues. Losses at the gene ends were 0 bases for V and 4 bases for J; bases not matched to a gene: 4. The CDR3 loop is CASSYSIGQGNQPQHF. CDR3 nucleotide sequence: TGTGCCAGCAGTTACTCGATCGGACAGGGGAATCAGCCCCAGCATTTT.

V gene TRBV5-1 combines with J gene TRBJ2-1; 11 nucleotides align to TRBD1. The germline V gene encodes CDR1 SGHRS and CDR2 YFSETQ. Trimming removed 4 bases from V and 9 bases from J; junction bases left unmatched: 6. The CDR3 has 14 residues. In DNA form, the CDR3 reads TGCGCCAGCAGCACTGGACAGGGGGCGGTTGAGCAGTTCTTC. Protein: CASSTGQGAVEQFF.

The chain couples TRBV27 to TRBJ2-5; 9 bases are shared with TRBD1. There are 15 residues in the CDR3. The trim removed 5 bases at V and 2 bases at J, leaving 6 bases unmatched. CDR1 and CDR2 (germline): MNHEY, SMNVEV (reference sequence). The CDR3 is CASSPQTGGQETQYF. Written as DNA, the CDR3 is TGTGCCAGCAGTCCCCAGACAGGGGGGCAAGAGACCCAGTACTTC.

This rearrangement joins TRBV6-2 or TRBV6-3 to TRBJ2-7, with D maybe TRBD1 (6 bases). Germline V CDR1 and CDR2: MNHEY, SVGEGT. This CDR3 contains 13 residues. Trimming shortened V by 5 bases and J by 0 bases, and 8 bases separated the two germline ends. In DNA, the CDR3 is TGTGCCAGCAGTCAGGGGTTCTCCTACGAGCAGTACGTC. It translates to CASSQGFSYEQYV.

This chain uses TRBV6-1 with TRBJ2-1; the match to TRBD1 covers 8 bases. Germline V gene data show CDR1 as MNHNS and CDR2 as SASEGT. After removal of 4 bases from V and 2 bases from J, the junction contained 7 bases not matched to a gene. CDR3 length: 16 residues. CDR3 in DNA: TGTGCCAGCAGTGGCGCCGGGACAGGTCCCTACAATGAGCAGTTCTTC. Translation: CASSGAGTGPYNEQFF.